This TCR beta chain was captured in a study of T cell responses to AZD1222 COVID-19 vaccine. V was clipped by 4 bases and J by 1 base, with 9 bases between them. The germline V gene encodes CDR1 SGHRS and CDR2 YFSETQ. There are 14 residues in the CDR3. On this clone itself: Its target is unknown.

Points from the study as a whole: Repertoires were obtained solely post-peak T cell response.

Some clones are missing from TCRdb's copy, which holds only in-frame ones; the method was immunoSEQ multiplex PCR. The data contain about 100,000 clones, roughly 87% of them seen just once; the ten biggest clones take up 3.1%. The source of this sequence is an adult in good health. Sequencing was performed on peripheral blood, taken on day 0 of MenACWY control vaccination. The rearrangement links TRBV5-1 to TRBJ1-3, with D unclear. The CDR3 spells CASSPTVSGNTIYF. In DNA form, the CDR3 reads TGCGCCAGCAGCCCTACGGTGTCTGGAAACACCATATATTTT.